This record looks at one T cell receptor beta chain sequence and its context. Measured with immunoSEQ multiplex PCR; TCRdb has only the in-frame clones, and not every one. The sample contains roughly 79,000 clones, roughly four fifths of which appear only once. The CDR3 contains 14 residues. Germline V gives CDR1 SGDLS, CDR2 YYNGEE. V was cut by 4 bases and J by 2 bases, with 11 bases left in between. This sample stems from a study of OX40 agonist ivuxolimab in advanced cancers. Study-level information: Patients treated during dose escalation were battling hepatocellular carcinoma, melanoma, renal cell or head and neck cancer. A partial response was reached by three patients: one with hepatocellular carcinoma and two with cutaneous melanoma.

This clonotype originated in an adult with an advanced solid tumor such as melanoma, head and neck, liver or kidney cancer. The specimen was CD4+ or CD8+ T cells sorted from blood, collected in a trial of the OX40 agonist ivuxolimab. The chain links TRBV9 to TRBJ2-3, with a tentative D call TRBD1 (5 bases). CDR3 protein: CASSLRQITDTQYF. The CDR3 coding sequence is TGTGCCAGCAGCCTCCGACAGATCACAGATACGCAGTATTTT.